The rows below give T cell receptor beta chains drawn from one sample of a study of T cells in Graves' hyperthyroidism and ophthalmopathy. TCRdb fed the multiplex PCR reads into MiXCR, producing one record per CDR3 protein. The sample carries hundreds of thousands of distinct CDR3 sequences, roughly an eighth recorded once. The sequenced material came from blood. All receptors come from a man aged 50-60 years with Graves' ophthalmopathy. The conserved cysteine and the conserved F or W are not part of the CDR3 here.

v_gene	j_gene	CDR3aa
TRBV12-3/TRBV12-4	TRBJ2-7	ASSPHGGVYEQY
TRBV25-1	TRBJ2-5	ASSELRPQETQY
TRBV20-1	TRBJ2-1	SARDQSSGRIPIDEQF
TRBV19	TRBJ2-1	ASSITIVSGQF
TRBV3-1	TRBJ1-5	ASSRREDNQPQH
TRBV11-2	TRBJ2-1	ASSLLGLRDFVNEQF
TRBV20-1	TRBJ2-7	SARDTSGTYEQY
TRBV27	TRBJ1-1	ASSLTNRANTEAF
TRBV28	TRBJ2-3	ASRPSGTDTQY
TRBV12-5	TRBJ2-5	ASGFGTSGETQY
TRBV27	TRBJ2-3	ASSLRTPSTDTQY
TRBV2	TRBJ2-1	ASSEGREQF
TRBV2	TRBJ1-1	ARGQGDTEAF
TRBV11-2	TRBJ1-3	ASSLDRIGGTGNTIY
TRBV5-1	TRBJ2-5	ASSSSGASGAQY
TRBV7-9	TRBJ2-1	ASSLADGLRHYNEQF
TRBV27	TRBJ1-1	ASSDRSEAF
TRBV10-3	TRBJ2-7	AISPTGKDHEQY
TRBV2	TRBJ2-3	ASIFGGTPSDTQY
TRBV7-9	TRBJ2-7	ASSLIGGQSTYEQY
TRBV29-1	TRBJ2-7	SAEAASYEQY
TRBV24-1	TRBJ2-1	ATSDLTSGNNEQF
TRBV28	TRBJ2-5	ASSYLGGTQY
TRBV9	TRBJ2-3	ASSVQAQTDTQY
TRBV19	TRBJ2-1	ASRTSGSGNEQF
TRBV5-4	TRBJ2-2	ASSLGIPGGPFGELF
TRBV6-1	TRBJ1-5	ASLKVTGLRDQPQH
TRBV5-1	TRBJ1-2	ASSSGEGYGYT
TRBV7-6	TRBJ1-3	ASSLTRIGNTIY
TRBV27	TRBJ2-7	ASSLSGQPSYEQY
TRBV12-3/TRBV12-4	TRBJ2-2	ASSFLVSGIAGVNTGELF
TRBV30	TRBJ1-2	AWSVLGRTYGYT
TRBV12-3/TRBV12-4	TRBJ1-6	ASSLRSLLGSPLH
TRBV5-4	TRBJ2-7	ASSLQHVRDEQY
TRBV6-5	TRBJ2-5	ASSYPANRIAGVGETQY
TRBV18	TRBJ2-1	ASSPISESGEQF
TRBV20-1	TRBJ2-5	SARGLAGETQY
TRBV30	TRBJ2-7	AWSVLEGEQY
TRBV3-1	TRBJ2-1	ASSVSGLPYNEQF
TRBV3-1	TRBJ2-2	ASSPSSSTGELF